This passage covers 3 T cell receptor beta chains from one sample sequenced in a study of blood T cell repertoires in COVID-19. The repertoire was sequenced with immunoSEQ multiplex PCR; TCRdb's copy has only in-frame clones and lacks some. Of hundreds of thousands of clones in the sample, roughly 84% were seen once. Sequencing was performed on peripheral blood. The receptors come from a middle-aged man with acute or convalescent COVID-19.

The table lists this clone with a count of one. This chain connects TRBV6-1 to TRBJ1-2; 10 bases fit TRBD1. The V gene's germline CDR1 is MNHNS and CDR2 SASEGT. This CDR3 is built from 14 residues. The ends lost 3 bases at V and 7 bases at J; junction bases unmatched: 5. The CDR3 loop is CASSDRDRGTGYTF. For the CDR3, the DNA is TGTGCCAGCAGTGACCGGGACAGGGGTACTGGCTACACCTTC.

The rearrangement links TRBV4-3 to TRBJ2-5; tentatively, D is TRBD1 (6 bases). Germline loops: CDR1 LGHNA, CDR2 YSLEER. The CDR3 is 15 residues long. V was shortened by 4 bases and J by 4 bases, with 16 bases between the two germline ends. DNA of the CDR3: TGCGCCAGCAGCCGGGGGAATGGGGGCCGAGAGACCCAGTACTTC. This sequence encodes CASSRGNGGRETQYF.

The table lists this clone with a count of one. The rearrangement links TRBV11-2 to TRBJ1-6, with 8 bases aligning to TRBD1. From germline, CDR1 is SGHAT and CDR2 FQNNGV. The CDR3 runs 12 residues. Losses at the gene ends were 7 bases for V and 9 bases for J; bases not matched to a gene: 2. The CDR3 reads CASTDRGSPLHF. The DNA of the CDR3 is TGTGCCAGCACCGACAGGGGTTCACCCCTCCACTTT. Drawing the rest from reference TRBV11-2 and TRBJ1-6, the complete variable domain is EAGVAQSPRYKIIEKRQSVAFWCNPISGHATLYWYQQILGQGPKLLIQFQNNGVVDDSQLPKDRFSAERLKGVDSTLKIQPAKLEDSAVYLCASTDRGSPLHFGNGTRLTVT.